Included here is one T cell receptor beta chain sequence, with context. Its antigen is still unknown. Base qualities are not recorded, but no much larger clone differs from it by a single base. The immunoSEQ Assay, a bias-controlled multiplex PCR, was used to amplify TCRbeta CDR3 regions from genomic DNA. For the original study's pipeline: The number of nucleated cells in each sample was estimated from the amplification of reference gene primers within the assay. To quantify the absolute abundance of each unique TCRbeta CDR3 rearrangement, sequence reads were collapsed and filtered. For each sample, productive Simpson clonality was calculated as the square root of Simpson's diversity index over productive rearrangements. Not all clones reach the TCRdb copy of this immuneACCESS table, which keeps in-frame sequences only. Checked studies attribute under half of the gap to unresolved V genes and leave the rest unexplained. Clonal size and the V and J genes are those of that table, whereas D and trimming came from the DNA. The sample table records some 75,000 clones; under 80% of these occur just once. The ten most abundant clones make up less than 20% of the sample.

The germline V gene gives CDR1 as SGHRS and CDR2 as YFSETQ. V and J lose 6 bases and 3 bases, and a span of 12 bases separates them. Including cysteine and phenylalanine, the CDR3 has 13 amino acids. The CDR3 DNA has 39 bases and is translated from base 1. This sample stems from a study of blood T cell repertoires in COVID-19 (dated by TCRdb to between 2020 and 2021). A note on the overall study: The collaborator samples originated in the United States, Italy and Spain and spanned the acute and convalescent phases of COVID-19. The prospective study material was composed of cDNA or gDNA derived from T cells, B-cell-depleted T cells, or PBMCs. Subjects who had been exposed to COVID-19, were actively infected with it, or had recovered from it provided the deeply sampled blood TCRbeta repertoires that made up the dataset. The repertoires were made available in a free public database intended to serve as a resource for research on the immune response to SARS-CoV-2. Samples came from the ongoing ImmuneRACE study (first 160 participants) plus 1,254 subjects from 6 global collaborators. Sample metadata almost always included a de-identified subject ID, COVID-19 status, age in years and sex. HLA class I and class II types, where available, came from metadata supplied by the sample provider rather than from assay-based typing.

Whole blood was collected in K2EDTA tubes by collaborating institutions according to the institutions' own protocols. For TCRbeta analysis, collaborators shipped samples as frozen whole blood, isolated PBMCs, or DNA extracted from either of those sample types. General study outcomes and caveats: The quantity of clinical and demographic metadata differed by source and by participant and was supplied without curation.

The receptor chain draws on TRBV5-1 and TRBJ1-1; no confident D gene assignment can be made. The receptor was isolated from a woman of 80 years or more with active or convalescent COVID-19. The material sequenced was peripheral blood. The CDR3 here reads CASKQRPDTEAFF. The sequenced DNA: TGCGCCAGCAAGCAGCGACCTGACACTGAAGCTTTCTTT.